The subject of this entry is one T cell receptor beta chain. The antigen remains unidentified. TCRdb reprocessed the reads via MiXCR and lists one record per CDR3 protein. The data hold around 100,000 distinct CDR3 sequences, with roughly two fifths observed a single time. The data are from a study of T cell repertoires in cytomegalovirus infection. Study-level findings and limits: The ex vivo response showed dominance by HLA-C-restricted CMV-specific TCR beta clonotypes.

Trimming pared 4 bases from V and 0 bases from J, leaving 16 bases between. The CDR3 contains 16 residues. In germline, CDR1 is SEHNR, CDR2 FQNEAQ (reference sequence). The sample in question was CD8+ T cells from cultured PBMCs, obtained from culture after CMV antigen stimulation. The chain couples TRBV7-9 to TRBJ2-7, with D maybe TRBD1 (6 bases). This TCR came from a human donor in good health (CMV status not recorded). Some clones in this sample may be carry-over from other donors' samples. The CDR3 reads CASSSTRTDSSYEQYF. In DNA form, the CDR3 reads TGTGCCAGCAGCTCCACACGGACGGACAGCTCCTACGAGCAGTACTTC.